This is a list of T cell receptor beta chains from one sample in a study of regulatory T cells in long-lasting Graves disease. MiXCR, run by TCRdb on the multiplex PCR reads, gives a single entry per CDR3 protein. The table has around 460,000 distinct CDR3 sequences, about 22% seen once; the top ten hold more than 6%. Sequencing was performed on peripheral blood mononuclear cells (PBMCs), taken when the disease was refractory, from a patient treated with antithyroid drugs. These receptors originate from a female donor with Graves disease. CDR3s include the opening cysteine and the closing phenylalanine or tryptophan. A D gene is named only where the DNA matches it firmly. Clone size is shown for a subset of rows, as once, few, many or a class of expanded clone.

TRBV28,many,TRBJ1-5,-,CASTTRGYQPQHF,TGTGCCAGCACTACTCGGGGGTATCAGCCCCAGCATTTT
TRBV29-1,-,TRBJ1-1,TRBD1,CSARGQGGNTEAFF,TGCAGCGCCAGGGGACAGGGTGGAAACACTGAAGCTTTCTTT
TRBV20-1,few,TRBJ1-6,-,CSARGDTGSPLHF,TGCAGTGCTAGGGGGGACACCGGGTCACCCCTCCACTTT
TRBV4-2,-,TRBJ1-6,TRBD1,CASSQDSGTGNNSPLHF,TGTGCCAGCAGCCAAGATTCCGGGACAGGGAACAATTCACCCCTCCACTTT
TRBV4-1,-,TRBJ1-4,-,CASSATVIATNEKLFF,TGCGCCAGCAGCGCGACGGTCATTGCAACTAATGAAAAACTGTTTTTT
TRBV29-1,many,TRBJ2-5,-,CSVEAGQETQYF,TGCAGCGTTGAGGCAGGCCAAGAGACCCAGTACTTC
TRBV20-1,-,TRBJ1-5,-,CSVLLDQTNQPQHF,TGCAGTGTCCTACTTGACCAGACCAATCAGCCCCAGCATTTT
TRBV30,-,TRBJ2-7,-,CAWSVHWSEQYF,TGTGCCTGGAGTGTACACTGGTCCGAGCAGTACTTC
TRBV7-2,many,TRBJ2-5,-,CASTGTGTNGETQYF,TGTGCCAGCACCGGAACCGGGACAAACGGAGAGACCCAGTACTTC
TRBV20-1,once,TRBJ2-1,-,CSASGRWKNEQFF,TGCAGTGCTAGCGGGAGATGGAAGAATGAGCAGTTCTTC
TRBV6-2/TRBV6-3,few,TRBJ2-6,TRBD2,CASIAGGSGANVLTF,TGTGCCAGCATTGCGGGAGGCTCTGGGGCCAACGTCCTGACTTTC
TRBV6-5,many,TRBJ1-2,-,CASSSDAYYGYTF,TGTGCCAGCAGTTCGGACGCATACTATGGCTACACCTTC
TRBV6-5,-,TRBJ1-1,-,CASSYSTSGYANTEAFF,TGTGCCAGCAGTTACTCGACGTCAGGTTATGCGAACACTGAAGCTTTCTTT
TRBV2,many,TRBJ1-2,-,CASSGLRGRGGYTF,TGTGCCAGCAGTGGATTAAGAGGTCGCGGTGGCTACACCTTC
TRBV25-1,few,TRBJ1-1,-,CASSEPAMNTEAFF,TGTGCCAGCAGTGAACCGGCAATGAACACTGAAGCTTTCTTT
TRBV29-1,-,TRBJ2-7,-,CSVGQTGTEQYF,TGCAGCGTTGGGCAGACGGGGACCGAGCAGTACTTC
TRBV28,many,TRBJ1-1,TRBD1,CASRPAGQVNTEAFF,TGTGCCAGCAGACCCGCGGGACAGGTGAACACTGAAGCTTTCTTT
TRBV11-2,-,TRBJ2-3,-,CASSRGLGGTDTQYF,TGTGCCAGCAGCCGTGGACTAGGGGGGACAGATACGCAGTATTTT
TRBV20-1,many,TRBJ1-1,-,CSAPKPGANTEAFF,TGCAGTGCACCGAAACCGGGTGCAAACACTGAAGCTTTCTTT
TRBV10-3,few,TRBJ1-6,-,CAISESAGNNSPLHF,TGTGCCATCAGTGAGTCGGCCGGTAATAATTCACCCCTCCACTTT
TRBV28,few,TRBJ1-5,-,CASSSYTGPNQPQHF,TGTGCCAGCAGTTCATACACAGGGCCGAATCAGCCCCAGCATTTT
TRBV6-1,many,TRBJ2-4,TRBD1,CASSQGQGGNIQYF,TGTGCCAGCAGTCAAGGACAGGGAGGAAACATTCAGTACTTC
TRBV5-4,many,TRBJ1-2,-,CASSPSGTAYGYTF,TGTGCCAGCAGCCCGTCCGGGACGGCCTATGGCTACACCTTC
TRBV9,-,TRBJ1-3,-,CASSVEVGTAGNTIYF,TGTGCCAGCAGCGTAGAGGTCGGGACGGCTGGAAACACCATATATTTT
TRBV12-3/TRBV12-4,many,TRBJ1-2,-,CASGTRNYGYTF,TGTGCCAGTGGGACGCGAAACTATGGCTACACCTTC
TRBV19,few,TRBJ2-5,-,CASSIVGGKQETQYF,TGTGCCAGTAGTATCGTTGGGGGAAAGCAAGAGACCCAGTACTTC
TRBV20-1,few,TRBJ2-7,-,CSAKEGPSYEQYF,TGCAGTGCTAAGGAGGGACCATCCTACGAGCAGTACTTC
TRBV12-3/TRBV12-4,few,TRBJ2-7,-,CASSLGRRDREQYF,TGTGCCAGCAGTTTAGGTCGGAGGGATCGCGAGCAGTACTTC
TRBV2,many,TRBJ2-5,-,CASIGQEETQYF,TGTGCCAGCATTGGACAAGAAGAGACCCAGTACTTC
TRBV11-2,many,TRBJ1-2,-,CASSLYGEANYGYTF,TGTGCCAGCAGCTTATATGGGGAAGCTAACTATGGCTACACCTTC
TRBV29-1,few,TRBJ1-1,-,CSVVVEGPNTEAFF,TGCAGCGTTGTCGTGGAAGGGCCTAACACTGAAGCTTTCTTT
TRBV20-1,-,TRBJ1-4,-,CSAPRGEKLSF,TGCAGTGCCCCCCGGGGCGAAAAACTGTCTTTT
TRBV6-1,-,TRBJ2-1,TRBD2,CASSRLAGPLGF,TGTGCCAGCAGCAGACTAGCGGGACCCTTGGGGTTC
TRBV10-3,few,TRBJ2-5,-,CAIRGDARSQETQYF,TGTGCCATCAGGGGAGACGCCAGATCTCAAGAGACCCAGTACTTC
TRBV9,few,TRBJ2-5,TRBD2,CASSGYGLAEETQYF,TGTGCCAGCAGCGGCTATGGACTAGCGGAAGAGACCCAGTACTTC
TRBV7-6,-,TRBJ1-3,-,CASSLVVGGAGNTIYF,TGTGCCAGCAGCTTAGTCGTGGGGGGAGCTGGAAACACCATATATTTT
TRBV20-1,-,TRBJ2-7,TRBD1,CSAPQGAAYEQYF,TGCAGTGCGCCACAGGGGGCCGCCTACGAGCAGTACTTC
TRBV7-2,-,TRBJ1-6,-,CASSGDSVRSPLHF,TGTGCCAGCAGCGGGGATTCAGTGCGTTCACCCCTCCACTTT
TRBV2,many,TRBJ1-4,TRBD1,CASSPDRVGMTNEKLFF,TGTGCCAGCAGCCCAGACAGGGTGGGAATGACTAATGAAAAACTGTTTTTT
TRBV20-1,-,TRBJ2-5,-,CSARDAGHGQETQYF,TGCAGTGCTAGAGATGCGGGACACGGACAAGAGACCCAGTACTTC
TRBV2,many,TRBJ1-1,TRBD1,CASSDQGAPNTEAFF,TGTGCCAGCAGTGACCAGGGGGCCCCGAACACTGAAGCTTTCTTT
TRBV28,few,TRBJ2-1,-,CASSRGGVTNEQFF,TGTGCCAGCAGTAGAGGTGGGGTTACCAATGAGCAGTTCTTC
TRBV7-9,-,TRBJ1-2,-,CASSSNPITGTGGYTF,TGTGCCAGCAGCTCAAATCCAATAACAGGGACGGGAGGCTACACCTTC
TRBV6-5,many,TRBJ1-1,-,CASSYSLKGDATEAFF,TGTGCCAGCAGTTACTCGCTAAAGGGGGATGCCACTGAAGCTTTCTTT
TRBV7-6,-,TRBJ2-1,-,CASSSTPGEQFF,TGTGCCAGCAGCTCCACTCCGGGGGAGCAGTTCTTC
TRBV6-1,-,TRBJ2-7,TRBD2,CASRTAGGPREQYF,TGTGCCAGCAGGACAGCGGGAGGGCCCCGCGAGCAGTACTTC
TRBV6-1,many,TRBJ1-1,-,CASSENWGLAEAFF,TGTGCCAGCAGTGAAAATTGGGGTCTCGCTGAAGCTTTCTTT
TRBV2,-,TRBJ2-3,TRBD2,CASSVSGGSDTQYF,TGTGCCAGCAGTGTCAGCGGGGGGTCAGATACGCAGTATTTT
TRBV7-2,few,TRBJ2-7,-,CASSPQVGTPIREQYF,TGTGCCAGCAGCCCTCAAGTGGGGACTCCCATCCGTGAGCAGTACTTC
TRBV15,-,TRBJ1-3,-,CATSRSPRADSGNTIYF,TGTGCCACCAGCAGATCCCCCAGGGCAGACTCTGGAAACACCATATATTTT
TRBV20-1,few,TRBJ1-2,TRBD1,CSASRGGQGARGYTF,TGCAGTGCTAGCAGGGGTGGGCAGGGGGCTAGAGGCTACACCTTC
TRBV24-1,many,TRBJ2-2,-,CATSDLDEGELFF,TGTGCCACCAGTGACCTAGACGAGGGGGAGCTGTTTTTT
TRBV11-1,many,TRBJ1-1,-,CASRGAAHTEAFF,TGTGCCAGCAGGGGGGCAGCCCACACTGAAGCTTTCTTT
TRBV27,-,TRBJ2-1,-,CASSPPLGANEQFF,TGTGCCAGCAGCCCACCCCTCGGGGCCAATGAGCAGTTCTTC
TRBV29-1,few,TRBJ2-7,TRBD2,CSVGPGISGATYEQYF,TGCAGCGTTGGACCGGGGATTAGCGGGGCCACCTACGAGCAGTACTTC